The present T cell receptor beta chain was sequenced within a study of cytomegalovirus exposure and HLA in healthy donors. Study-level points and caveats: An apparent linkage of common viral pathogens to several of the most significant clusters emerged in a later analysis.

With regard to this clone: Its antigen remains unknown.

Germline V gives CDR1 GTSNPN, CDR2 SVGIG (reference sequence). V shed 0 bases and J 7 bases; nucleotides not matched to a gene: 6. This CDR3 region has 13 residues. Vbeta (60) and Jbeta (13) primers were used in the PCR. TCRdb's table, derived via immunoSEQ multiplex PCR, lists solely in-frame clones and lacks some. The data hold approximately 220,000 clones, with 82% observed a single time. The source is a man in his forties or fifties in good health and CMV-seropositive. This chain connects TRBV30 to TRBJ2-7; TRBD1 aligns across 7 bases. What was sequenced was PBMCs. The CDR3, as DNA: TGTGCCTGGAGTGTAACAGGGGCAGGAGAGCAGTACTTC. Encoded protein: CAWSVTGAGEQYF.